This TCR beta chain was sequenced for a study of cytomegalovirus exposure and HLA in healthy donors (dated by TCRdb to the late 2010s). As for the study more broadly: In an earlier analysis of some 610 of the donors, about 270 Gb of sequence data and 120 million or so unique TCR beta sequences from 150 million to 200 million T cells were reported. Every repertoire in the discovery cohort had been generated on one and the same sequencing platform. Among some 400 genotyped donors of the cohort, an average of about 240,000 unique TCR beta nucleotide sequences were sequenced per donor, roughly a sixth of them non-productive. The study combined high-throughput TCR immunosequencing, statistical association of individual TCRs with disease status, and machine learning to predict cytomegalovirus infection status. Donor age, sex, ethnicity and CMV serostatus were collected together with the repertoire data. In the later analysis, no new phenotypic data were used to find candidate immune exposures; instead, reliance was placed on TCR beta sequences and their occurrence across donors. In addition to the first cohort of 666 subjects, a separate validation cohort of around 110 different subjects was used. Genome-wide SNP genotypes for about 55% of the roughly 670 donors were used in a later genetic analysis, which treated that subset as a discovery cohort. The number of typed donors differed by locus: roughly 629-640 for A, B, C, DRB1 and DQB1; approximately 520 for DQA1; 600 to 610 for DPA1; and around 450 for DPB1. The study profiled the T cell repertoires of around 700 subjects by immunosequencing and related them to cytomegalovirus serostatus. HLA typing covered class I and class II loci at four-digit resolution. The genetic ancestry cluster associated with self-reported Caucasian donors included roughly four fifths of the 300 to 400 genotyped donors. In a later analysis, previously published TCR beta repertoires from several hundred donors were re-analyzed and high-resolution HLA genotyping was added so that TCR occurrence patterns could be studied. Roughly 5 DR-DQ haplotypes were handled as single units for association and clustering, since linkage in the cohort was strong. An early release that covered about 600 HLA-typed donors contained approximately 290 gigabases of sequencing data and tens of millions of unique TCR sequences. The study aimed to test whether cataloging public T cell receptors could reveal signatures of past pathogen exposure. An earlier analysis of several hundred of the donors applied high-throughput TCR beta sequencing to assess whether each TCR beta V gene segment acted as functional or pseudogenic.

In the case of this clone: There is no known antigen for this receptor. No base-level quality is on record; no much larger clone is a single base apart.

The cohort was made up of 650 to 700 healthy bone marrow donors. At the time of sampling, every cohort member was nominally healthy, though immune exposures that went unrecorded were likely present. Of the 666 cohort members, around 290 had a positive CMV serostatus and just over 350 had a negative one, while no CMV serostatus was recorded for the donor. A peripheral blood sample was provided by each donor, and peripheral blood mononuclear cells were used for TCR beta sequencing. The Qiagen DNeasy Blood Extraction Kit was used to extract genomic DNA from the blood cell samples. CDR3 length: 15 amino acids, cysteine to phenylalanine. Only the CDR3 part of the read is kept: 45 bases, read in frame from the first base. Trimming costs V 3 bases and J 2 bases, and their ends lie 12 bases apart. Sequences SGHTA (CDR1) and FQGNSA (CDR2) are obtained from the germline V gene. The receptor library was made with the immunoSEQ multiplex PCR assay. The multiplex PCR relied on a mix of 60 forward primers for TCR Vbeta segments and 13 reverse primers for TCR Jbeta segments. The CDR3 region of rearranged TCR beta genes was amplified from genomic DNA with a multiplex PCR assay. On the Illumina HiSeq System, the amplified TCR beta libraries were sequenced as 87-base-pair reads. As for the authors' bioinformatics: In a later analysis, approximately 74 million unique TCR beta chains were counted across the approximately 670 repertoires, and around 10 million of these chains were shared by at least two donors. A nearest-neighbor algorithm error-corrected the raw reads and collapsed the reads into unique sequences, merging closely related sequences to remove PCR and sequencing errors. To assign V, D and J gene segments, CDR3 sequences were aligned to IMGT reference sequences. For a sequence to be retained, a match of at least six nucleotides to both a V gene segment and a J gene segment was required. A rearrangement was called productive if the CDR3 had no stop codons and remained in frame with V and J, and every other rearrangement was called non-productive. CDR3 was defined according to IMGT convention as the region running from the second conserved V-encoded cysteine to the conserved J-encoded phenylalanine. In an earlier analysis of 550 to 650 of the donors, sequences lacking an unambiguous match to a single V gene segment were excluded. An earlier analysis of 587 of the donors called V segments functional above 56.7% productive rearrangements and segregating when the between-donor standard deviation exceeded 5%. To diagnose cytomegalovirus status from the catalog of TCR beta chain sequences, a statistical classification framework was built. V and J gene assignment, in a later analysis, came from comparing TCR nucleotide sequences with IMGT/GENE-DB human TR gene sequences. The TCRdist pipeline was used in a later analysis to assign CDR3 sequences and most-parsimonious VDJ recombination scenarios. In a later analysis, each TCR beta chain was defined by its CDR3 amino acid sequence together with its V-gene family, and reads lacking a unique V-gene family were excluded. As a way to deal with suspected cross-contamination and a sequencing artifact, a later analysis dropped approximately 570 nucleotide sequences that were highly shared and had low generation probability. In a later analysis, a clonal expansion index for each public chain was calculated from normalized within-repertoire ranks of inferred template counts. In a later analysis, generation probabilities were computed using a VDJ recombination model fitted to out-of-frame rearrangements, and the results were checked against IGoR. A later analysis scored TCR-TCR, TCR-HLA and TCR-CMV co-occurrence with hypergeometric tests, applying a repertoire-size bias correction to TCR pairs. To estimate false discovery rates, a later analysis permuted the HLA or CMV assignments 20 times. In a later analysis, co-occurring TCRs were grouped using DBSCAN, and TCRdist sequence similarity was added for clustering within HLA-allele-positive subsets. Co-occurrence clustering excluded repertoires with fewer than 30,000 or more than 120,000 public chains, plus five with anomalous nucleotide sharing. TCRdb retrieved this table from immuneACCESS and kept in-frame rearrangements only. Not all clones are present; in checked studies, unresolved V genes account for under half, and no reason is known for the remainder. V, J and clone size derive from that table, while D and trimming were established from the DNA sequence. Recorded for this sample are approximately 140,000 clones; approximately 78% of them occurred a single time. About 2.6% of the sample comes from the top ten.

The investigation overall reported the following: Compared with equally common non-associated chains, HLA-associated TCR beta chains in a later analysis were more clonally expanded and had lower generation probabilities. Presence/absence analyses assumed roughly uniform sequencing depth across donors, an assumption that may not hold. Most CMV-associated TCR beta chains appeared to be HLA-restricted in a later analysis, and the HLA associations seemed to be driven largely by CMV exposure. The study gave a list of under 200 TCR beta chains associated with cytomegalovirus. According to a later analysis, parvovirus B19, influenza, CMV and Epstein-Barr virus appeared linked to several top co-occurrence clusters. A later genetic analysis reported fewer N-insertions in productive TCRs among donors in an Asian-associated ancestry cluster than the roughly 720-donor mean. Most TCR sequences were observed very rarely across donors, whereas some public TCRs were present in many individuals. According to a later analysis, TCR association rates differed among HLA loci, with DRB1 alleles showing the most associated TCRs and HLA-C alleles showing the fewest. Because HLA typing was unavailable for some donors at each locus, only the typed subset was used in association tests. A cluster of highly shared sequence variants was judged likely to be a technical artifact of the sequencing pipeline. Some IMGT-functional V segments, including TRBV6-2 and TRBV6-3, could not be told apart with the 87-base-pair reads, so those segments were excluded. Assigning TCR associations to individual alleles was difficult when HLA alleles, especially DR and DQ, strongly co-occurred. At a false discovery rate of 0.05, a later analysis linked around 15,000 TCR beta sequences to specific HLA alleles. In both the original and validation cohorts, the classifier was reported to diagnose cytomegalovirus status with high specificity and sensitivity. In this cohort, only TCR beta chains were sequenced, and detectable features were limited by the absence of alpha or paired-chain data. In vitro tests confirmed that a few of the cytomegalovirus-associated TCR beta chains recognize cytomegalovirus antigens. A further reported finding was that TCR beta sequences accurately predicted the HLA-A and HLA-B alleles for most subjects in the first cohort. CMV serostatus was the only immune exposure information available for the cohort. Because counts were too low, roughly 18 rarely observed V segments, including chromosome 9 orphons, were left out of the earlier analysis of several hundred of the donors. It was suggested by the authors that the approach could potentially be generalized to other disease states and immunological phenotypes. V-gene and J-gene trimming of TCR beta chains was associated with a missense DCLRE1C variant in a later genetic analysis, and the association was replicated in an independent cohort. Broadly in line with IMGT annotations, most TCR beta V segments showed up in productive rearrangements about 90% or about 30% of the time in an earlier analysis of a few hundred of the donors. Correlated functional status among segregating V segments might reflect linkage disequilibrium, but an unknown experimental factor could not be ruled out.

The V and J segments used are TRBV7-2 and TRBJ2-3; TRBD1 is a possible D gene, resting on 6 matching bases. Sequenced: PBMCs. This receptor was taken from a human donor in good health. The base sequence is TGTGCCAGCAGCTTCATCGGACAGCCCACAGATACGCAGTATTTT. This sequence encodes CASSFIGQPTDTQYF.